This TCR beta chain came from a study of T cell responses to AZD1222 COVID-19 vaccine. Overall study results and limits: Most donors were white British, females outnumbered males, and clonal diversity was possibly underestimated.

As for this clone: Its antigen remains unknown.

Deletions cut 2 bases from V and 8 bases from J, with 18 bases between. Germline assignment: CDR1 MNHNY and CDR2 SVGAGI (reference sequence). The CDR3 is 15 residues long. The protocol was immunoSEQ multiplex PCR, while the TCRdb copy is restricted to in-frame clones and leaves out a portion. The table has about 150,000 clones, roughly nine tenths seen once. The source material was peripheral blood, sampled on day 0 of AZD1222 vaccination. The TCR sequence derives from an adult in good health. V is TRBV6-6 and J is TRBJ1-2, with D perhaps TRBD1 (5 bases). CDR3 in amino acids: CASSYSWPGINGYTF. The CDR3 DNA follows: TGTGCCAGCAGTTACAGTTGGCCAGGGATCAACGGCTACACCTTC.